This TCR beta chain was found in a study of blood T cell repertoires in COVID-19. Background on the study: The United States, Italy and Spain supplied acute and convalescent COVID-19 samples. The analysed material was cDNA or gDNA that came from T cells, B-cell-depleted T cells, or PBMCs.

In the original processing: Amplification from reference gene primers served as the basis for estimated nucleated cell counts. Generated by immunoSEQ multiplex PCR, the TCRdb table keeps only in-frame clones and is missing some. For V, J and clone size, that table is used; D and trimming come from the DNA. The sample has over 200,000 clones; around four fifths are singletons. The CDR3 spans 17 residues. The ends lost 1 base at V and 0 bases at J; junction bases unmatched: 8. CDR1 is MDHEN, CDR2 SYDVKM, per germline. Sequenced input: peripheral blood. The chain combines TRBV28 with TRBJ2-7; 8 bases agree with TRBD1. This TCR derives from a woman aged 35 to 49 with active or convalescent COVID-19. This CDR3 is CASSLSRGTGSSYEQYF. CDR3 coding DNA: TGTGCCAGCAGTTTATCTAGGGGGACAGGTAGCTCCTACGAGCAGTACTTC. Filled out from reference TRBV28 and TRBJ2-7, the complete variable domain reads DVKVTQSSRYLVKRTGEKVFLECVQDMDHENMFWYRQDPGLGLRLIYFSYDVKMKEKGDIPEGYSVSREKKERFSLILESASTNQTSMYLCASSLSRGTGSSYEQYFGPGTRLTVT.